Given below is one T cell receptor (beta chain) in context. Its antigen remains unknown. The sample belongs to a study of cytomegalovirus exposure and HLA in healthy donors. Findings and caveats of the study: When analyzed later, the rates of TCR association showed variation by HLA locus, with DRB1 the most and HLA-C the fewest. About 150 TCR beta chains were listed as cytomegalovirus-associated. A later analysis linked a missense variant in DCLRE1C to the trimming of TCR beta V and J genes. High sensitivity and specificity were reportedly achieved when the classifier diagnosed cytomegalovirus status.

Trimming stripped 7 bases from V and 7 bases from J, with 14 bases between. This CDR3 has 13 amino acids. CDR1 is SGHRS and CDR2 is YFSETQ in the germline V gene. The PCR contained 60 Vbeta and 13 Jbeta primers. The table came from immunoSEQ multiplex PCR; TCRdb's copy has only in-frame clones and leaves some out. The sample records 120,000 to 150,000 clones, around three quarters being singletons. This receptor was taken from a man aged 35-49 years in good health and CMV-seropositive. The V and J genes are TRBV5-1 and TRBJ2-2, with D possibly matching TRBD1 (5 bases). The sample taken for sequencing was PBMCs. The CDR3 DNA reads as TGCGCCAGCCCTGGGGCGCTAATCGGGGAGCTGTTTTTT. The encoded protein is CASPGALIGELFF.